This T cell receptor beta chain was captured by sequencing in a study of a mutant IDH1 vaccine in newly diagnosed glioma. Whole-study context: Vaccination started 4-6 weeks after radiotherapy alone, or with temozolomide cycles. Mean patient age was approximately 39 years; 62.5% were male and 37.5% female. Former treatment meant radiotherapy, temozolomide, or both; the majority had gotten both.

Some clones are missing from TCRdb's copy, which holds only in-frame ones; the method was immunoSEQ multiplex PCR. This sample yields tens of thousands of clones, of which around 60% are seen a single time; about 4.8% belongs to the top ten. Details on this clone: The antigen is unknown.

This CDR3 is built from 15 residues. Germline V lookup: CDR1 SGHRS, CDR2 YFSETQ. After removal of 5 bases from V and 6 bases from J, the junction contained 10 bases not matched to a gene. The time point is: week 47, end of study. Topical imiquimod was applied with each vaccine dose, which held 300 ug of mutant IDH1 20-mer peptide. All eight of the vaccinations patients received fell in weeks 1, 3, 5, 7, 11, 15, 19 and 23. The chain joins TRBV5-1 to TRBJ1-2, with TRBD1 identical over 10 bases. The receptor was derived from a man aged 40-50 years with glioma. Some clones in this sample may be carry-over from other donors' samples. The sequenced sample was peripheral blood mononuclear cells (PBMCs), obtained from a glioma patient whose treatment included an IDH1 peptide vaccine. The CDR3, as DNA: TGCGCCAGCAGACTGACAGGGGGCGGAGGGGATGGCTACACCTTC. It yields the protein CASRLTGGGGDGYTF.